One and the same sample provided the 24 T cell receptor beta chains below, sequenced in a study of cytomegalovirus exposure and HLA in healthy donors. PCR involved 60 Vbeta and 13 Jbeta primers. Here immunoSEQ multiplex PCR was the method, and the copy in TCRdb shows in-frame clones only, minus some. This repertoire shows about 120,000 clones, over 70% found once; its top ten account for 7.5% to 9.5%. Sample: PBMCs. These receptors originate from a female donor in good health and CMV-seropositive.

The rearrangement links TRBV28 to TRBJ2-7; no reliable D call. The length of the CDR3 is 11 residues. Trimming removed 4 bases at V and 5 bases at J, with 6 bases between. Germline V gene lookup returns CDR1 MDHEN and CDR2 SYDVKM. The CDR3 DNA follows: TGTGCCAGCAGTTCCTTTGACGAGCAGTACTTC. Translation gives CASSSFDEQYF.

V and J are TRBV5-1 and TRBJ1-1; D is possibly TRBD1 (5 bases). The V and J ends lost 3 bases and 3 bases respectively, with 18 bases between them. Germline loops: CDR1 SGHRS, CDR2 YFSETQ. This CDR3 has 16 amino acids. As DNA, the CDR3 is TGCGCCAGCAGCTCCAGGGAAGGGTGGAAGGACACTGAAGCTTTCTTT. Amino acids: CASSSREGWKDTEAFF.

The chain recombines TRBV18 with TRBJ1-2, with unresolved D. The CDR3 has 16 amino acids. V shed 5 bases and J shed 0 bases, with 16 bases lying between them. Germline loops: CDR1 KGHSH, CDR2 LQKENI. This chain's CDR3 is CASSTTPPGPNYGYTF. The CDR3 DNA reads as TGTGCCAGCTCAACCACGCCTCCGGGTCCTAACTATGGCTACACCTTC.

The CDR3 loop reads CASSSGRAGASLYEQFF. The CDR3 DNA follows: TGTGCCAGCAGCTCGGGGCGGGCGGGGGCCTCCTTGTATGAGCAGTTCTTC. The rearrangement joins TRBV5-4 to TRBJ2-1; D perhaps matches TRBD2 (7 bases). This CDR3 region has 17 residues. The V and J ends lost 3 bases and 8 bases respectively, with 24 bases between them. Per the germline V gene, CDR1 is SGHNT and CDR2 is YYREEE (reference sequence).

The chain uses TRBV6-4 and TRBJ2-2, with D possibly TRBD2 on 6 matching bases. The CDR3 runs to 15 residues. The germline gives CDR1 MRHNA, CDR2 SNTAGT. Deletions cut 3 bases from V and 4 bases from J, with 12 bases between. The CDR3: CASSEDPGGTGELFF. For the CDR3, the DNA is TGTGCCAGCAGTGAGGACCCCGGGGGCACCGGGGAGCTGTTTTTT.

The CDR3 sequence is CASSYTGFVNEQYF. CDR3 sequence (DNA): TGTGCCAGCAGTTACACAGGGTTTGTCAACGAGCAGTACTTC. The chain carries TRBV6-5 and TRBJ2-7; tentatively, D is TRBD1 (6 bases). CDR1 and CDR2 (germline): MNHEY, SVGAGI. V was shortened by 2 bases and J by 5 bases, with 13 bases between the two germline ends. This CDR3 contains 14 residues.

The V call is TRBV10-3, the J call TRBJ1-4; D gene uncertain. The CDR3 runs 13 residues. V was cut by 6 bases and J by 5 bases, with 10 bases left in between. CDR1 and CDR2 from the germline V gene are ENHRY and SYGVKD. The CDR3 bases are TGTGCCATCAGCTCCCGGGAGAATGAAAAACTGTTTTTT. Amino acids: CAISSRENEKLFF.

The chain has TRBV6-5 and TRBJ2-2, with D perhaps TRBD2 (7 bases). CDR1 MNHEY and CDR2 SVGAGI come from the germline V gene. CDR3 length: 14 amino acids. Trimming removed 5 bases at V and 4 bases at J, with 11 bases between. CDR3: CASSLGGGTGELFF. The CDR3 region has the DNA TGTGCCAGCAGTCTAGGGGGGGGCACCGGGGAGCTGTTTTTT.

This clone was found once. The chain is built from TRBV7-9 and TRBJ2-1; D is possibly TRBD2 (5 bases). The CDR3 spans 16 residues. V shed 2 bases and J shed 6 bases, with 17 bases lying between them. Germline V gives CDR1 SEHNR, CDR2 FQNEAQ (reference sequence). CDR3 sequence (DNA): TGTGCCAGCAGCTTACTAAAACTAGAGGTTGGCAATGAGCAGTTCTTC. Its translation: CASSLLKLEVGNEQFF.

The chain has TRBV2 and TRBJ2-3; D is ambiguous. CDR3 size: 12 residues. The germline V gene has CDR1 SNHLY and CDR2 FYNNEI. Trimming stripped 6 bases from V and 0 bases from J, with 4 bases between. The CDR3 DNA sequence: TGTGCCAGCAGAGCTAGCACAGATACGCAGTATTTT. Protein sequence: CASRASTDTQYF.

As DNA, the CDR3 is TGTGCCAGCAGCTCCCCTTACGGGAATTCCCTAAGTGTCAATGAGCAGTTCTTC. It specifies CASSSPYGNSLSVNEQFF. The rearrangement joins TRBV7-9 to TRBJ2-1; TRBD2 might be the D (5 bases). The length of the CDR3 is 18 residues. With 4 bases removed from V and 6 bases from J, the gap between germline ends came to 25 bases. In germline, CDR1 is SEHNR, CDR2 FQNEAQ (reference sequence). The variable domain in full, completed from reference TRBV7-9 and TRBJ2-1, reads DTGVSQNPRHKITKRGQNVTFRCDPISEHNRLYWYRQTLGQGPEFLTYFQNEAQLEKSRLLSDRFSAERPKGSFSTLEIQRTEQGDSAMYLCASSSPYGNSLSVNEQFFGPGTRLTVL.

J is TRBJ2-5 and V is TRBV7-9, with D possibly being TRBD1 (6 bases). V gave up 3 bases and J gave up 6 bases, with 20 bases separating them. The CDR3 has 16 amino acids. Germline loops: CDR1 SEHNR, CDR2 FQNEAQ (reference sequence). CDR3 nucleotides: TGTGCCAGCAGCTTCGACCTACGGACAGATTCTAAGACCCAGTACTTC. This gives the protein CASSFDLRTDSKTQYF.

The gene calls are TRBV7-2 and TRBJ1-3, with 9 nucleotides matching TRBD1. CDR3 length equals 16 residues. The V gene end was trimmed by 5 bases and the J gene end by 2 bases; junction bases not matched to a gene: 7. Germline lookup yields CDR1 SGHTA and CDR2 FQGNSA. The CDR3 reads CASSLRTGEAGNTIYF. DNA of the CDR3: TGTGCCAGCAGCCTCCGGACAGGGGAAGCTGGAAACACCATATATTTT.

The chain uses TRBV9 and TRBJ2-3; TRBD2 matches 15 bases. The V gene end was trimmed by 0 bases and the J gene end by 0 bases; junction bases not matched to a gene: 11. CDR3 length equals 21 residues. In germline, CDR1 is SGDLS, CDR2 YYNGEE. The CDR3 spells CASSVATSGTSGGYSTDTQYF. As DNA, the CDR3 is TGTGCCAGCAGCGTAGCTACTTCGGGGACTAGCGGGGGGTATAGCACAGATACGCAGTATTTT.

This sequence joins TRBV25-1 and TRBJ2-3; the D gene is possibly TRBD1 (5 bases). V gave up 3 bases and J gave up 9 bases, with 10 bases separating them. CDR3 size: 12 residues. Per germline, CDR1 MGHDK and CDR2 SYGVNS. CDR3: CASSDREGTQYF. CDR3 coding DNA: TGTGCCAGCAGTGACAGGGAAGGAACGCAGTATTTT.

This chain connects TRBV28 to TRBJ1-4; 8 bases map to TRBD1. CDR1 and CDR2 from the germline V gene are MDHEN and SYDVKM. Trimming cost V 5 bases and J 6 bases; bases outside gene matches: 5. CDR3 length: 14 amino acids. Written as DNA, the CDR3 is TGTGCCAGCAGTCCGGGACAGGAGGATGAAAAACTGTTTTTT. Translating it yields CASSPGQEDEKLFF.

Details on this clone: At one boundary the junction diverges from the germline segment, which might be a read error. The chain carries TRBV6-4 and TRBJ1-4; D possibly corresponds to TRBD1 (6 bases). The CDR3 has 14 amino acids. Germline values: CDR1 MRHNA, CDR2 SNTAGT. CDR3 region: CASSLTGGGEELFF. The DNA of the CDR3 is TGTGCCAGCAGCCTAACTGGGGGCGGTGAAGAACTGTTTTTT.

This chain connects TRBV28 to TRBJ2-3; 8 bases align to TRBD2. The CDR3 consists of 16 residues. The trim removed 7 bases at V and 0 bases at J, leaving 9 bases unmatched. The V gene's germline CDR1 is MDHEN and CDR2 SYDVKM. The CDR3 nucleotides read TGTGCCAGCATCACAGCCGGGGGGGGAAGCACAGATACGCAGTATTTT. This encodes CASITAGGGSTDTQYF.

To note about this clone: Within the sample, other DNA sequences also encode this same CDR3. This rearrangement joins TRBV11-2 to TRBJ2-5; D unresolved. This CDR3 spans 13 amino acids. Germline V gives CDR1 SGHAT, CDR2 FQNNGV. V was pared by 3 bases and J by 2 bases, with 7 bases between. The CDR3 protein is CASSFTEQETQYF. CDR3 DNA sequence: TGTGCCAGCAGCTTTACAGAGCAAGAGACCCAGTACTTC.

This clone was detected a few times. The chain links TRBV19 to TRBJ1-4, with D possibly matching TRBD1 (6 bases). The CDR3 extends over 15 amino acids. V was shortened by 7 bases and J by 10 bases, with 22 bases between the two germline ends. Germline V lookup: CDR1 LNHDA, CDR2 SQIVND (reference sequence). CDR3 sequence reads: CASTLFQGPIGKLFF. In DNA, the CDR3 is TGTGCCAGTACCCTATTTCAGGGGCCTATTGGAAAACTGTTTTTT. The full variable domain, rest sourced from reference TRBV19 and TRBJ1-4, is DGGITQSPKYLFRKEGQNVTLSCEQNLNHDAMYWYRQDPGQGLRLIYYSQIVNDFQKGDIAEGYSVSREKKESFPLTVTSAQKNPTAFYLCASTLFQGPIGKLFFGSGTQLSVL.

The chain joins TRBV30 to TRBJ1-3; D remains unclear. CDR1 is GTSNPN, CDR2 SVGIG, per germline (reference sequence). Trimming stripped 3 bases from V and 0 bases from J, with 9 bases between. This CDR3 contains 14 residues. CDR3 coding DNA: TGTGCCTGGAGCCCTGGGAGCTCTGGAAACACCATATATTTT. The encoded protein is CAWSPGSSGNTIYF.

V gene TRBV29-1 combines with J gene TRBJ2-2; 8 bases map to TRBD2. With V trimmed by 7 bases and J by 2 bases, 15 bases remained unmatched. Germline values: CDR1 SQVTM, CDR2 ANQGSEA. This CDR3 is 17 amino acids long. The CDR3 DNA is TGCAGCGCCGCCGGTTTGAGCGGGGGCTTAAACACCGGGGAGCTGTTTTTT. It translates to CSAAGLSGGLNTGELFF.

The chain is built from TRBV21-1 and TRBJ2-7; no DNA check was done on the table's D call, TRBD2. TRBV21-1 corresponds to a pseudogene. The CDR3 covers 14 residues. CDR3 amino acids: CASTAGTAPYEQYF. In DNA form, the CDR3 reads TGTGCCAGCACCGCCGGGACTGCTCCCTACGAGCAGTACTTC.

The chain combines TRBV4-3 with TRBJ2-1; 14 nucleotides agree with TRBD2. The CDR3 extends over 20 amino acids. CDR1 and CDR2 from the germline V gene are LGHNA and YSLEER. The ends lost 2 bases at V and 5 bases at J; junction bases unmatched: 14. CDR3 DNA: TGCGCCAGCAGCCAACTGCCCGTTAGACTAGCGGGGGGGAAGAACAATGAGCAGTTCTTC. This gives the protein CASSQLPVRLAGGKNNEQFF.